The sequence of this TCR beta chain was determined in a study of blood T cell repertoires in COVID-19. Across the study: In each case, the material was cDNA or gDNA derived from T cells, B-cell-depleted T cells, or PBMCs.

Assay: immunoSEQ multiplex PCR; the TCRdb copy retains only in-frame clones and omits some. The table shows about 130,000 clones, with roughly 88% occurring only once. The CDR3 spans 16 residues. Germline CDR1 is MGHRA and CDR2 is YSYEKL. Losses at the gene ends were 1 base for V and 4 bases for J; bases not matched to a gene: 6. Sequenced input: peripheral blood. V usage is TRBV4-1 and J usage is TRBJ2-2; 7 bases line up with TRBD2. This TCR derives from a human donor in a cohort sampled during active COVID-19. The CDR3, as DNA: TGCGCCAGCAGCCAAGTAACTAGCGTCGGCACCGGGGAGCTGTTTTTT. Translated: CASSQVTSVGTGELFF.